Below are 28 T cell receptor beta chains sequenced from a single sample in a study of radiation and T cells in renal cell carcinoma (dated by TCRdb to between 2020 and 2021). What the time point label conveys for this sample: blood 2 weeks post-SBRT. This sample's treatment or condition label indicates: 15 Gy SBRT to primary tumor, nephrectomy 4 weeks later. Libraries were prepared through the immunoSEQ multiplex PCR assay. This is the immuneACCESS table as TCRdb keeps it, with only in-frame sequences that have V and J called. A part of the clones is gone; compared with another copy, unresolved V genes explain less than half, and the rest is unexplained. In this sample the table shows 25,000 to 30,000 clones, roughly 80% of which occur a single time. The ten largest clonotypes hold about a third of the sample. This sample comprised blood, obtained from a patient whose treatment included radiotherapy and nephrectomy. The receptors stem from a man aged 60-69 years with renal cell carcinoma.

The chain has TRBV10-2 and TRBJ2-1; D is ambiguous. This CDR3 contains 15 residues. V shed 4 bases and J shed 3 bases, with 13 bases lying between them. The germline gives CDR1 WSHSY, CDR2 SAAADI. CDR3 sequence: CASSGKETHYNEQFF. As DNA, the CDR3 is TGCGCCAGCAGTGGGAAGGAGACGCACTACAATGAGCAGTTCTTC.

V is TRBV10-3 and J is TRBJ1-5; 8 nucleotides agree with TRBD1. The CDR3 runs 14 residues. The V and J ends lost 7 bases and 4 bases, in that order; junction bases with no gene match: 6. Germline values: CDR1 ENHRY, CDR2 SYGVKD. CDR3 protein: CAIMAGGLNQPQHF. In nucleotides, the CDR3 is TGTGCCATCATGGCAGGGGGCCTGAATCAGCCCCAGCATTTT.

V usage is TRBV9 and J usage is TRBJ2-5; 7 bases line up with TRBD2. The length of the CDR3 is 15 residues. In germline, CDR1 is SGDLS, CDR2 YYNGEE. V shed 1 base, J shed 0 bases, and the junction held 3 bases outside the gene matches. CDR3 protein: CASSVFAGDQETQYF. In nucleotides, the CDR3 is TGTGCCAGCAGCGTATTCGCGGGAGACCAAGAGACCCAGTACTTC.

Only one count was recorded for this clone. This sequence joins TRBV7-9 and TRBJ2-3, with D possibly TRBD1 on 6 matching bases. This CDR3 is built from 14 residues. Trimming cost V 1 base and J 3 bases, with 8 bases left between them. CDR1 and CDR2 from the germline V gene are SEHNR and FQNEAQ (reference sequence). The CDR3: CASSLEGETDTQYF. DNA for the CDR3: TGTGCCAGCAGCTTAGAGGGGGAGACAGATACGCAGTATTTT. Filled out from reference TRBV7-9 and TRBJ2-3, the complete variable domain reads DTGVSQNPRHKITKRGQNVTFRCDPISEHNRLYWYRQTLGQGPEFLTYFQNEAQLEKSRLLSDRFSAERPKGSFSTLEIQRTEQGDSAMYLCASSLEGETDTQYFGPGTRLTVL.

This chain uses TRBV21-1 with TRBJ2-7. TRBV21-1 is classified as a pseudogene. The CDR3 has 17 residues. The CDR3 DNA reads as TGTGCCAGCAGCAAAGAAAATGCAGGAGTTTTAGTCCACGAGCAGTACTTC. Its protein is CASSKENAGVLVHEQYF.

This chain joins TRBV5-1 and TRBJ2-1, with D maybe TRBD2 (6 bases). V lost 6 bases and J lost 5, with 18 bases in between. The CDR3 extends over 15 amino acids. Germline values: CDR1 SGHRS, CDR2 YFSETQ. The CDR3 DNA is TGCGCCAGCATAAAGACTCCCGGGGGAAACAATGAGCAGTTCTTC. Amino acids: CASIKTPGGNNEQFF.

The rearrangement joins TRBV5-1 to TRBJ2-3, with TRBD2 matching over 10 bases. The germline CDR1 and CDR2 sequences are SGHRS and YFSETQ. The CDR3 sequence is 16 residues long. V gave up 3 bases and J gave up 6 bases; unmatched junction bases: 10. The CDR3, as DNA: TGCGCCAGCAGCTCGAGGGCTAGCGGGGGTGGGGATACGCAGTATTTT. Its translation: CASSSRASGGGDTQYF.

The rearrangement joins TRBV2 to TRBJ2-1, with a weak D call TRBD1 (7 bases). Germline values: CDR1 SNHLY, CDR2 FYNNEI. The CDR3 loop spans 18 amino acids. V was pared by 6 bases and J by 4 bases, with 25 bases between. The CDR3: CASSSQGSLAQIYNEQFF. CDR3 coding DNA: TGTGCCAGCAGCTCACAGGGGAGTCTAGCGCAAATTTACAATGAGCAGTTCTTC.

This rearrangement joins TRBV5-1 to TRBJ2-2; TRBD1 or TRBD2 may be the D gene (5 bases each). This CDR3 has 15 residues. Per germline, CDR1 SGHRS and CDR2 YFSETQ. V lost 5 bases and J lost 6, with 17 bases in between. The CDR3 coding sequence is TGCGCCAGCAGGGAAGTTGGGGGAGTCGCCGGGGAGCTGTTTTTT. Amino acids: CASREVGGVAGELFF.

The chain is built from TRBV9 and TRBJ2-7, with a weak D call TRBD2 (5 bases). Trimming stripped 0 bases from V and 3 bases from J, with 13 bases between. There are 15 residues in the CDR3. CDR1 is SGDLS and CDR2 is YYNGEE in the germline V gene. In DNA, the CDR3 is TGTGCCAGCAGCGTAGGAGTAGCGAGCGTCTACGAGCAGTACTTC. Its protein is CASSVGVASVYEQYF.

With respect to this clone: One end of the junction varies from germline; a read error may be responsible. The V call is TRBV7-7, the J call TRBJ2-5; D gene uncertain. Germline loops: CDR1 SSHAT, CDR2 FNYEAQ (reference sequence). This CDR3 region has 15 residues. Here the CDR3 DNA reads TGTGCTAGCAGTTTCGACCTAGGACGACCAGAGACCCAGTACTTC. This sequence encodes CASSFDLGRPETQYF.

On this clone: This specimen includes other DNA sequences encoding the same CDR3. J is TRBJ1-4 and V is TRBV6-5; 9 nucleotides match TRBD1. In germline, CDR1 is MNHEY, CDR2 SVGAGI. Trimming took 2 bases from V and 6 from J; bases not matched to a gene: 4. The CDR3 is 15 amino acids. The DNA of the CDR3 is TGTGCCAGCAGTTACGGACAGGGGTGGGATGAAAAACTGTTTTTT. Protein product: CASSYGQGWDEKLFF.

The chain has TRBV30 and TRBJ2-7, with 7 bases that match TRBD1. V shed 2 bases and J 2 bases; nucleotides not matched to a gene: 6. The length of the CDR3 is 14 residues. Germline CDR1 GTSNPN, CDR2 SVGIG (reference sequence). CDR3 loop: CAWSRFQGAYEQYF. The CDR3 bases are TGTGCCTGGAGTCGTTTCCAGGGGGCCTACGAGCAGTACTTC.

This chain connects TRBV27 to TRBJ2-7; D perhaps matches TRBD2 (5 bases). V lost 4 bases to trimming and J lost 4 bases, with 11 bases between them. There are 13 residues in the CDR3. Germline-derived CDR1 and CDR2 are MNHEY and SMNVEV (reference sequence). CDR3 in DNA: TGTGCCAGCAGTTCGATTCAGCGGTACGAGCAGTACTTC. Protein: CASSSIQRYEQYF.

V usage is TRBV9 and J usage is TRBJ1-2, with 9 bases matching TRBD1. This CDR3 has 15 residues. Germline V gives CDR1 SGDLS, CDR2 YYNGEE. Trimming cost V 0 bases and J 4 bases; bases outside gene matches: 4. The CDR3 nucleotides are TGTGCCAGCAGCGTAGCAGGGACAGGGATCTATGGCTACACCTTC. Its protein is CASSVAGTGIYGYTF.

The chain recombines TRBV30 with TRBJ2-6; 8 positions match TRBD1. The CDR3 contains 15 residues. Looked up from germline, CDR1 is GTSNPN and CDR2 is SVGIG (reference sequence). The V and J ends lost 0 bases and 4 bases, in that order; junction bases with no gene match: 2. CDR3 nucleotides: TGTGCCTGGAGTGTGGACAGGGCGGGGGCCAACGTCCTGACTTTC. This encodes CAWSVDRAGANVLTF.

The chain recombines TRBV21-1 with TRBJ2-3; the D segment call TRBD2 is taken from the table without a DNA check. TRBV21-1 is deemed a pseudogene. CDR3 size: 16 residues. The CDR3 DNA reads TGTGCCAGCAGCTCCAGTTGGGGACTAGTCGCAGATACGCAGTATTTT. It specifies CASSSSWGLVADTQYF.

J is TRBJ1-2 and V is TRBV5-6, with D tentatively TRBD1 (5 bases). V was trimmed by 4 bases and J by 6 bases, leaving 13 bases between them. This CDR3 is 13 amino acids long. Per germline, CDR1 SGHDT and CDR2 YYEEEE. The CDR3 nucleotides are TGTGCCAGCAGCCGAGACAGACGGAATGGCTACACCTTC. Encoded protein: CASSRDRRNGYTF.

Turning to this clone: Relative to the germline gene, one junction end is altered; a read error may explain this. The chain couples TRBV29-1 to TRBJ2-5; 7 nucleotides match TRBD2. Gene TRBJ2-7 matches the end of the DNA better, so the J call may be wrong. CDR1 is SQVTM, CDR2 ANQGSEA, per germline. The CDR3 runs 12 residues. CDR3 in DNA: TGTGCACGGACTAGTGATACCTACGAGCAGTACTTC. Its translation: CARTSDTYEQYF.

This chain connects TRBV7-2 to TRBJ1-2; TRBD1 might be the D (5 bases). Germline V gene sequence: CDR1 SGHTA, CDR2 FQGNSA. The V end lost 4 bases, the J end lost 4 bases, and 16 bases lay between the germline ends. CDR3 size: 15 residues. CDR3 nucleotide sequence: TGTGCCAGCAGCTCCGCTCTCCGGGACGTCTATGGCTACACCTTC. Its translation: CASSSALRDVYGYTF.

V gene TRBV6-6 combines with J gene TRBJ1-4, with unresolved D. Germline CDR1 and CDR2: MNHNY and SVGAGI (reference sequence). Trimming pared 1 base from V and 0 bases from J, leaving 6 bases between. This CDR3 contains 15 residues. CDR3 sequence (DNA): TGTGCCAGCAGTTACTACTCCTCAACTAATGAAAAACTGTTTTTT. Translating gives CASSYYSSTNEKLFF.

The chain carries TRBV7-6 and TRBJ1-2; D is undetermined. The V gene lost 4 bases and the J gene lost 4 bases, with 13 bases spanning the gap. Per the germline V gene, CDR1 is SGHVS and CDR2 is FNYEAQ. The CDR3 covers 14 residues. CDR3 protein: CASSSYVESYGYTF. The CDR3 nucleotides read TGTGCCAGCAGCTCTTACGTTGAATCCTATGGCTACACCTTC.

V is TRBV30 and J is TRBJ2-5, with D possibly being TRBD2 (7 bases). Trimming removed 4 bases from V and 4 bases from J, with 16 bases in between. This CDR3 is 14 amino acids long. The germline gives CDR1 GTSNPN, CDR2 SVGIG (reference sequence). The CDR3: CAWTLSGGLETQYF. In DNA form, the CDR3 reads TGTGCCTGGACCCTCTCGGGGGGCCTAGAGACCCAGTACTTC.

This clone was recorded a few times. V and J are TRBV6-5 and TRBJ2-4, with D perhaps TRBD1 or TRBD2 (5 bases each). V was shortened by 2 bases and J by 8 bases, with 13 bases between the two germline ends. The CDR3 length is 14 residues. Per the germline V gene, CDR1 is MNHEY and CDR2 is SVGAGI. The DNA of the CDR3 is TGTGCCAGCAGTTACGGGTCGGGACGAGACATTCAGTACTTC. Its translation: CASSYGSGRDIQYF.

The rearrangement uses TRBV27 and TRBJ2-1; D is perhaps TRBD2 (6 bases). V lost 2 bases to trimming and J lost 10 bases, with 15 bases between them. The V gene's germline CDR1 is MNHEY and CDR2 SMNVEV (reference sequence). This CDR3 region has 14 residues. The CDR3 is CASSLIGLGGEQFF. CDR3 bases: TGTGCCAGCAGTTTAATCGGGCTTGGGGGGGAGCAGTTCTTC.

This rearrangement joins TRBV5-1 to TRBJ2-3; the D is unclear. The CDR3 length is 12 residues. The V gene's germline CDR1 is SGHRS and CDR2 YFSETQ. V was trimmed by 4 bases and J by 9 bases, leaving 12 bases between them. The CDR3 region has the DNA TGCGCCAGCAGCCCGGCTGGGTGGACGCAGTATTTT. It codes for CASSPAGWTQYF.

The CDR3 is CASSPLQGTKNIQYF. Here the CDR3 DNA reads TGTGCCAGCAGTCCTCTACAGGGGACCAAAAACATTCAGTACTTC. J is TRBJ2-4 and V is TRBV25-1, with 7 bases matching TRBD1. Trimming removed 5 bases from V and 2 bases from J; junction bases left unmatched: 6. The CDR3 spans 15 residues. CDR1 MGHDK and CDR2 SYGVNS come from the germline V gene.

V gene TRBV7-2 combines with J gene TRBJ1-5, with D possibly TRBD1 on 6 matching bases. This CDR3 is 15 amino acids long. The germline V gene encodes CDR1 SGHTA and CDR2 FQGNSA. V lost 1 base to trimming and J lost 6 bases, with 13 bases between them. The DNA for the CDR3 is TGTGCCAGCAGCTTAGTGTCCGGGGGCGGTCAGCCCCAGCATTTT. The encoded protein is CASSLVSGGGQPQHF.